What follows are 10 T cell receptor beta chains derived from one specimen sequenced in a study of blood T cell repertoires in COVID-19. Method: immunoSEQ multiplex PCR; TCRdb's copy keeps in-frame clones and lacks some. The sample shows approximately 170,000 clones, about 89% of them seen only once. What was sequenced was peripheral blood. These receptors were taken from a man between 65 and 79 years old with acute or convalescent COVID-19.

The rearrangement uses TRBV18 and TRBJ2-1, with D tentatively TRBD2 (6 bases). Germline V gene data show CDR1 as KGHSH and CDR2 as LQKENI. The CDR3 is 15 residues long. V was cut by 2 bases and J by 7 bases, with 15 bases left in between. Here the CDR3 reads CASSPGTGVINEQFF. The CDR3 coding sequence is TGTGCCAGCTCACCAGGTACGGGAGTAATAAATGAGCAGTTCTTC.

V and J are TRBV2 and TRBJ1-6; no clear D. V was trimmed by 6 bases and J by 8 bases, leaving 5 bases between them. Germline CDR1 reads SNHLY; CDR2 reads FYNNEI. The CDR3 runs 11 residues. CDR3 DNA sequence: TGTGCCAGCAGGGAGGATTCACCCCTCCACTTT. This gives the protein CASREDSPLHF.

CDR3 protein: CAWSAGQGGNTIYF. The CDR3 DNA reads TGTGCCTGGAGTGCGGGACAGGGAGGAAACACCATATATTTT. V usage is TRBV30 and J usage is TRBJ1-3; 9 positions match TRBD1. CDR3 size: 14 residues. J lost 4 bases, V lost 1 base, and 2 bases had no gene match. Per germline, CDR1 GTSNPN and CDR2 SVGIG (reference sequence).

J is TRBJ1-3 and V is TRBV29-1; 9 bases map to TRBD1. With V trimmed by 3 bases and J by 8 bases, 5 bases remained unmatched. The CDR3 runs 13 residues. CDR1 is SQVTM and CDR2 is ANQGSEA in the germline V gene. CDR3 amino acids: CSVDGQGTDTIYF. The CDR3 region has the DNA TGCAGCGTTGACGGACAGGGGACGGACACCATATATTTT.

This chain joins TRBV10-3 and TRBJ1-5; unclear D gene. CDR3 size: 16 residues. Germline CDR1 is ENHRY and CDR2 is SYGVKD. V dropped 4 bases and J dropped 0 bases, with 13 bases sitting between them. CDR3 in DNA: TGTGCCATCAGTGTAGGAGGCAGAGGTAGCAATCAGCCCCAGCATTTT. It encodes CAISVGGRGSNQPQHF.

The table lists this clone with a few counts. This sequence joins TRBV6-5 and TRBJ1-3; D unresolved. CDR3 length: 16 residues. CDR1 and CDR2 (germline): MNHEY, SVGAGI. Deletions cut 0 bases from V and 2 bases from J, with 11 bases between. CDR3 DNA: TGTGCCAGCAGTTACTCGAACGGGTTCCCTGGAAACACCATATATTTT. Protein: CASSYSNGFPGNTIYF.

J is TRBJ1-1 and V is TRBV6-2 or TRBV6-3, with D possibly being TRBD1 (6 bases). Germline V CDR1 and CDR2: MNHEY, SVGEGT. With 6 bases removed from V and 3 bases from J, the gap between germline ends came to 11 bases. The CDR3 has 13 amino acids. The CDR3 loop reads CASSAGVYTEAFF. The DNA of the CDR3 is TGTGCCAGCAGCGCAGGGGTATACACTGAAGCTTTCTTT.

The rearrangement links TRBV9 to TRBJ2-3; maybe TRBD1 (5 bases). The germline V gene has CDR1 SGDLS and CDR2 YYNGEE. V was pared by 0 bases and J by 0 bases, with 14 bases between. This CDR3 is built from 17 residues. This CDR3 is CASSVEAIGHSTDTQYF. The CDR3, as DNA: TGTGCCAGCAGCGTAGAAGCCATTGGACATAGCACAGATACGCAGTATTTT.

The gene calls are TRBV9 and TRBJ1-5; a possible D gene is TRBD1 (5 bases). CDR1 is SGDLS and CDR2 is YYNGEE in the germline V gene. Trimming took 3 bases from V and 5 from J, leaving 9 bases between them. This CDR3 is 13 amino acids long. CDR3 protein: CASSADSYQPQHF. CDR3 nucleotides: TGTGCCAGCAGCGCAGACAGTTATCAGCCCCAGCATTTT.

The chain employs TRBV13 and TRBJ2-7; D is perhaps TRBD2 (6 bases). CDR3 length equals 15 residues. Germline CDR1 is PRHDT and CDR2 is FYEKMQ (reference sequence). Trimming removed 4 bases from V and 4 bases from J, with 17 bases in between. The CDR3: CASSSLTASVYEQYF. The CDR3 DNA sequence: TGTGCCAGCAGCTCCCTTACGGCTAGCGTTTACGAGCAGTACTTC.